The TCR beta chain described here comes from a study of brain T cells in children with intractable seizures. Here immunoSEQ multiplex PCR was the method, and the copy in TCRdb shows in-frame clones only, minus some. The table shows about 340,000 clones, with approximately 93% occurring only once. The study, taken as a whole, reports: Clones missing pre-surgery may reflect undersampling of that blood sample. HCMV serostatus was not known, and viral specificity came from CDR3 similarity only.

The length of the CDR3 is 15 residues. Germline-derived CDR1 and CDR2 are MNHEY and SMNVEV (reference sequence). V lost 5 bases and J lost 4; bases outside the gene matches: 5. Time point noted: blood from clinic visit 5 months post-surgery; TSC patient then seizure free. Only cases whose brain tissue showed the highest T cell transcript signatures were sequenced. Pre-surgery treatment included at least one anti-epileptic drug. As regards this clone: Antigen unknown.

V gene TRBV27 combines with J gene TRBJ1-5; 10 nucleotides agree with TRBD1. This clonotype was obtained from a boy under two years old with tuberous sclerosis and intractable seizures. Sequences were derived from peripheral blood, sampled more than 4 months after surgery. CDR3 residues: CASSPQGQGNQPQHF. CDR3 nucleotides: TGTGCCAGCAGTCCCCAGGGACAGGGGAATCAGCCCCAGCATTTT.